The 30 T cell receptor beta chains in this list originate from one sample, sequenced in a study of CD8 T cells in Susac syndrome. After extraction with the RNeasy kit, roughly 0.45 to 1 ug of the RNA was reverse transcribed using random hexamers. MiXCR was run by TCRdb on the immunoSEQ multiplex PCR reads, yielding one entry per CDR3 protein. The sample has some 200,000 distinct CDR3 sequences, approximately 96% seen once. Sequenced: CD4+ T cells from PBMCs. These receptors were collected from a human donor with Susac syndrome.

The chain is built from TRBV7-2 and TRBJ1-5; D gene uncertain. Trimming took 5 bases from V and 2 from J, leaving 7 bases between them. Germline-derived CDR1 and CDR2 are SGHTA and FQGNSA. The CDR3 sequence is 13 residues long. The CDR3 DNA follows: TGTGCCAGCAGCGAAGATCGCAATCAGCCCCAGCATTTT. Residues: CASSEDRNQPQHF.

The J gene is TRBJ1-5, the V gene TRBV2; TRBD1 matches at 8 bases. The CDR3 consists of 13 residues. In germline, CDR1 is SNHLY, CDR2 FYNNEI. The ends lost 8 bases at V and 5 bases at J; junction bases unmatched: 5. Here the CDR3 DNA reads TGTGCCAGCGTCAGGGGGCTAGATCAGCCCCAGCATTTT. This gives the protein CASVRGLDQPQHF. The variable domain in full, completed from reference TRBV2 and TRBJ1-5, reads EPEVTQTPSHQVTQMGQEVILRCVPISNHLYFYWYRQILGQKVEFLVSFYNNEISEKSEIFDDQFSVERPDGSNFTLKIRSTKLEDSAMYFCASVRGLDQPQHFGDGTRLSIL.

J is TRBJ2-4 and V is TRBV29-1; TRBD2 matches 8 bases. The length of the CDR3 is 15 residues. Unmatched junction bases numbered 5, after V lost 0 bases and J lost 4 bases. CDR1 is SQVTM, CDR2 ANQGSEA, per germline. The CDR3 DNA is TGCAGCGTTGAAGATCGGGGGGGGCTAAAAAACATTCAGTACTTC. It codes for CSVEDRGGLKNIQYF.

The J gene is TRBJ1-4, the V gene TRBV7-6; D is possibly TRBD1 (5 bases). The CDR3 is 13 amino acids. Trimming stripped 4 bases from V and 7 bases from J, with 10 bases between. Germline V gene lookup returns CDR1 SGHVS and CDR2 FNYEAQ. The DNA of the CDR3 is TGTGCCAGCAGCTCCGGGACCGGTGAAAAACTGTTTTTT. Its translation is CASSSGTGEKLFF.

The chain combines TRBV3-1 with TRBJ2-7, with D uncertain. The CDR3 runs to 14 residues. V lost 0 bases and J lost 3, with 9 bases in between. Germline V CDR1 and CDR2: LGHDT, YNNKEL (reference sequence). The DNA of the CDR3 is TGTGCCAGCAGCCAAGATCCAGCCATCTACGAGCAGTACTTC. This encodes CASSQDPAIYEQYF.

The chain carries TRBV3-1 and TRBJ2-7, with D perhaps assigned TRBD1 or TRBD2 (5 bases each). The germline V gene encodes CDR1 LGHDT and CDR2 YNNKEL (reference sequence). Trimming cost V 0 bases and J 7 bases, with 16 bases left between them. The CDR3 has 15 amino acids. DNA for the CDR3: TGTGCCAGCAGCCAAGATCCGGGACCTACCGAGGAGCAGTACTTC. This translates into CASSQDPGPTEEQYF.

V gene TRBV7-3 combines with J gene TRBJ2-1, with unresolved D. V was trimmed by 2 bases and J by 7 bases, leaving 12 bases between them. The length of the CDR3 is 14 residues. The germline CDR1 and CDR2 sequences are SGHTA and FQGTGA. The CDR3 spells CASSLLGQSNEQFF. Written as DNA, the CDR3 is TGTGCCAGCAGCTTATTGGGTCAAAGTAATGAGCAGTTCTTC.

This sequence joins TRBV7-2 and TRBJ2-1, with TRBD2 matching 7 bases. Germline CDR1 and CDR2: SGHTA and FQGNSA. The J segment lost 0 bases and the V segment lost 5 bases, leaving 4 bases of the junction unmatched. The CDR3 has 15 amino acids. The CDR3 sequence: CASSPASGSYNEQFF. The CDR3, as DNA: TGTGCCAGCAGCCCAGCTAGCGGCTCCTACAATGAGCAGTTCTTC.

This chain joins TRBV3-1 and TRBJ2-5; D perhaps matches TRBD2 (5 bases). The CDR3 is 13 amino acids. V was cut by 5 bases and J by 10 bases, with 17 bases left in between. Germline V gives CDR1 LGHDT, CDR2 YNNKEL (reference sequence). CDR3 loop: CASSFLSTGDQYF. CDR3 DNA sequence: TGTGCCAGCAGCTTCTTAAGTACCGGGGACCAGTACTTC.

The chain employs TRBV12-3 or TRBV12-4 and TRBJ1-4, with 7 bases matching TRBD1. This CDR3 region has 14 residues. V lost 1 base to trimming and J lost 8 bases; unmatched junction nucleotides: 4. The CDR3 DNA follows: TGTGCCAGCAGTTTAGTCCAGGGGGGGGAAAAACTGTTTTTT. Translating gives CASSLVQGGEKLFF.

The V gene is TRBV4-1, the J gene TRBJ1-2; D call uncertain. The CDR3 runs 14 residues. Germline V gene sequence: CDR1 MGHRA, CDR2 YSYEKL. The V and J ends lost 3 bases and 8 bases respectively, with 16 bases between them. CDR3 nucleotide sequence: TGCGCCAGCAGCCATGAGGGCCAACGGAGGGGCTACACCTTC. Translated: CASSHEGQRRGYTF.

CDR3 sequence reads: CSAYRLALKDNNEQFF. The CDR3 DNA reads TGCAGTGCTTATAGACTAGCGCTGAAAGATAACAATGAGCAGTTCTTC. The V gene is TRBV20-1, the J gene TRBJ2-1; TRBD2 matches 8 bases. The V gene's germline CDR1 is DFQATT and CDR2 SNEGSKA (reference sequence). The CDR3 extends over 16 amino acids. V dropped 5 bases and J dropped 5; count of bases not matched to a gene: 14.

The CDR3 protein is CSVAGRPAKNIQYF. As DNA, the CDR3 is TGCAGCGTTGCGGGTCGTCCGGCCAAAAACATTCAGTACTTC. V gene TRBV29-1 combines with J gene TRBJ2-4; D is undetermined. V gave up 4 bases and J gave up 1 base, with 11 bases separating them. The CDR3 is 14 amino acids. The germline V gene encodes CDR1 SQVTM and CDR2 ANQGSEA.

This chain joins TRBV30 and TRBJ2-5; the match to TRBD1 covers 8 bases. CDR3 length: 13 amino acids. Losses at the gene ends were 3 bases for V and 5 bases for J; bases not matched to a gene: 5. Germline V lookup: CDR1 GTSNPN, CDR2 SVGIG (reference sequence). The CDR3 nucleotides read TGTGCCTGGAGCCCCGACAGGGGTGAGACCCAGTACTTC. It is translated as CAWSPDRGETQYF.

The chain employs TRBV5-1 and TRBJ2-1; D call uncertain. In germline, CDR1 is SGHRS, CDR2 YFSETQ. Trimming stripped 0 bases from V and 0 bases from J, with 7 bases between. The CDR3 runs 15 residues. The CDR3 sequence: CASSLGSLSYNEQFF. Here the CDR3 DNA reads TGCGCCAGCAGCTTGGGCAGCCTCTCCTACAATGAGCAGTTCTTC.

The chain recombines TRBV20-1 with TRBJ1-3; perhaps TRBD1 as D (5 bases). The V end was cut by 2 bases, the J end by 4 bases, with 9 bases between. The CDR3 has 13 amino acids. Germline V gene sequence: CDR1 DFQATT, CDR2 SNEGSKA (reference sequence). The CDR3 protein is CSARSGAGNTIYF. The CDR3 coding sequence is TGCAGTGCTAGATCCGGGGCAGGAAACACCATATATTTT.

This clonotype was detected once. Mismatch with germline at one junction end may stem from a read error. CDR3 nucleotide sequence: TGTGCTAGCAGCCCGGAATGGGACCTGAACACCGGGGAGCTGTTTTTT. Residues: CASSPEWDLNTGELFF. The J gene is TRBJ2-2, the V gene TRBV7-7; D is perhaps TRBD1 or TRBD2 (5 bases each). There are 16 residues in the CDR3. Per germline, CDR1 SSHAT and CDR2 FNYEAQ (reference sequence). Drawing the rest from reference TRBV7-7 and TRBJ2-2, the complete variable domain is GAGVSQSPRYKVTKRGQDVTLRCDPISSHATLYWYQQALGQGPEFLTYFNYEAQPDKSGLPSDRFSAERPEGSISTLTIQRTEQRDSAMYRCASSPEWDLNTGELFFGEGSRLTVL.

The sample holds one count of this clonotype. The chain combines TRBV20-1 with TRBJ2-3; no clear D. The V and J ends lost 0 bases and 0 bases respectively, with 10 bases between them. In germline, CDR1 is DFQATT, CDR2 SNEGSKA (reference sequence). This CDR3 region has 15 residues. The CDR3 sequence is CSARDFSVSTDTQYF. CDR3 nucleotide sequence: TGCAGTGCTAGAGATTTCAGCGTTAGCACAGATACGCAGTATTTT.

The chain has TRBV9 and TRBJ1-1, with TRBD1 as a possible D gene (6 bases). Trimming stripped 1 base from V and 6 bases from J, with 10 bases between. Looked up from germline, CDR1 is SGDLS and CDR2 is YYNGEE. This CDR3 spans 13 amino acids. The CDR3 sequence: CASSVTEGAEAFF. CDR3 coding DNA: TGTGCCAGCAGCGTAACTGAGGGGGCTGAAGCTTTCTTT.

The chain joins TRBV12-3 or TRBV12-4 to TRBJ1-2, with D maybe TRBD1 (5 bases). CDR3 length equals 12 residues. The ends were cut back, 8 bases at V and 6 bases at J, with 13 bases in the middle. The CDR3 loop is CASGTLTHGYTF. The CDR3 nucleotides read TGTGCCAGCGGGACCCTTACTCATGGCTACACCTTC.

V and J are TRBV12-3 or TRBV12-4 and TRBJ1-5, with D tentatively TRBD1 (5 bases). The CDR3 loop spans 15 amino acids. The germline V and J ends were trimmed by 3 bases and 0 bases, with 9 bases remaining between them. The CDR3 reads CASSFGGDSNQPQHF. The CDR3 DNA is TGTGCCAGCAGTTTTGGGGGGGATAGCAATCAGCCCCAGCATTTT.

The V gene is TRBV29-1, the J gene TRBJ1-4; the match to TRBD1 covers 11 bases. With 7 bases clipped from V and 8 bases from J, the junction kept 3 bases outside the gene matches. This CDR3 region has 12 residues. CDR1 is SQVTM and CDR2 is ANQGSEA in the germline V gene. DNA of the CDR3: TGCAGCGGCCGGGACAGGGGGGAAAAACTGTTTTTT. Translation gives CSGRDRGEKLFF.

This clonotype has just one count. The V and J genes are TRBV5-1 and TRBJ2-2; 9 nucleotides align to TRBD2. After removal of 4 bases from V and 6 bases from J, the junction contained 1 base not matched to a gene. This CDR3 region has 13 residues. Germline V gives CDR1 SGHRS, CDR2 YFSETQ. The CDR3 reads CASSGGGAGELFF. The CDR3 DNA reads as TGCGCCAGCAGCGGCGGGGGGGCCGGGGAGCTGTTTTTT.

The genes are TRBV6-5 and TRBJ2-3, with D perhaps TRBD2 (5 bases). CDR1 and CDR2 from the germline V gene are MNHEY and SVGAGI. The CDR3 totals 15 residues. Trimming took off 5 bases at V and 4 bases at J, with 16 bases between the two ends. The CDR3 sequence is CASSQLGSGSDTQYF. The DNA for the CDR3 is TGTGCCAGCAGTCAACTAGGGAGCGGCTCAGATACGCAGTATTTT.

This sequence joins TRBV30 and TRBJ2-3; D gene unclear. The CDR3 runs 13 residues. V shed 0 bases and J shed 5 bases, with 9 bases lying between them. Germline lookup yields CDR1 GTSNPN and CDR2 SVGIG (reference sequence). In nucleotides, the CDR3 is TGTGCCTGGAGTGTTATTATGCAAGATACGCAGTATTTT. It specifies CAWSVIMQDTQYF.

Only a few counts were recorded for this clonotype. V and J are TRBV6-5 and TRBJ1-6, with 8 nucleotides matching TRBD1. CDR3 length: 15 residues. The junction had 3 bases not matched to a gene; V was cut back by 0 bases and J by 8 bases. Germline-derived CDR1 and CDR2 are MNHEY and SVGAGI. CDR3 region: CASSYSGQGYSPLHF. The DNA of the CDR3 is TGTGCCAGCAGTTACTCCGGACAGGGATATTCACCCCTCCACTTT.

This chain joins TRBV20-1 and TRBJ1-5; possible D gene TRBD1, 5 bases. This CDR3 comprises 18 residues. In germline, CDR1 is DFQATT, CDR2 SNEGSKA (reference sequence). Deletions cut 2 bases from V and 0 bases from J, with 20 bases between. The CDR3 is CSARQHPTETYSNQPQHF. As DNA, the CDR3 is TGCAGTGCTAGACAACACCCGACAGAAACTTATAGCAATCAGCCCCAGCATTTT.

The V gene is TRBV20-1, the J gene TRBJ2-1; tentative D call: TRBD2 (6 bases). Between the trimmed V and J ends, which lost 0 bases and 1 base, there was a span of 22 bases. CDR1 and CDR2 from the germline V gene are DFQATT and SNEGSKA (reference sequence). The CDR3 is made up of 19 amino acids. The DNA of the CDR3 is TGCAGTGCTAGAGATCGGGGGTTTACGAGTACGATTTCCTACAATGAGCAGTTCTTC. This codes for CSARDRGFTSTISYNEQFF.

The V and J genes are TRBV20-1 and TRBJ1-2; D remains ambiguous. The germline V gene encodes CDR1 DFQATT and CDR2 SNEGSKA (reference sequence). The CDR3 sequence is 11 residues long. With 3 bases removed from V and 4 bases from J, the gap between germline ends came to 6 bases. The CDR3 DNA reads TGCAGTGCTAGCCGTATCTATGGCTACACCTTC. Its protein product is CSASRIYGYTF.

The gene calls are TRBV7-3 and TRBJ2-7, with D hard to call. CDR1 is SGHTA, CDR2 FQGTGA, per germline. Trimming shortened V by 4 bases and J by 0 bases, and 10 bases separated the two germline ends. The CDR3 loop spans 14 amino acids. As DNA, the CDR3 is TGTGCCAGCAGCTCGCAATCCGGCTCCTACGAGCAGTACTTC. Encoded protein: CASSSQSGSYEQYF.